This T cell receptor beta chain was captured in a study of T cells in Graves' hyperthyroidism and ophthalmopathy. This clonotype was observed many times. Template material for amplifying TCR beta CDR3 regions consisted of RNA transcripts. Primed by the HTBI set, a first-round RT-PCR was run on the TCR CDR3. TCRdb reprocessed the multiplex PCR reads with MiXCR, giving one entry per CDR3 protein. The repertoire holds over 700,000 distinct CDR3 sequences, with roughly 20% as singletons. Disease duration under 2 months; hyperthyroidism patients were aged 18 to 65. Germline-derived CDR1 and CDR2 are SNHLY and FYNNEI. The CDR3 is 15 amino acids. V shed 2 bases and J shed 8 bases, with 18 bases lying between them.

Sequencing input: blood. The chain has TRBV2 and TRBJ1-1; D not resolved. The TCR sequence derives from a woman aged 50 to 60 with Graves' hyperthyroidism that later progressed to Graves' ophthalmopathy. The CDR3 loop is CASSETPLPSPEAFF. The CDR3 region has the DNA TGTGCCAGCAGTGAAACCCCCCTCCCGAGTCCCGAAGCTTTCTTT.